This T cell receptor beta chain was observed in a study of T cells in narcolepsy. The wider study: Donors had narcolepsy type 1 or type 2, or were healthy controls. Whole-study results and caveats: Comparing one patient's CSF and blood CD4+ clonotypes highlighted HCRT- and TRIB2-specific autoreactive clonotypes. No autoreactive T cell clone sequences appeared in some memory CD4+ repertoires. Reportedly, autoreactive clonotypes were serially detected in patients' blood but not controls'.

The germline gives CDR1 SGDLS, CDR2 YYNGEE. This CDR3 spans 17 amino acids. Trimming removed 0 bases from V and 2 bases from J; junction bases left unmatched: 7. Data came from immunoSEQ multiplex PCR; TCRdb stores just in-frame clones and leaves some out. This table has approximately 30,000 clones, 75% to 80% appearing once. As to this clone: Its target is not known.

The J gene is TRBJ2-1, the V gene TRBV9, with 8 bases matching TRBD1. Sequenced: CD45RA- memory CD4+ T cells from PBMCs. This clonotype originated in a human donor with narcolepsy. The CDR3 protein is CASSVGDHRGAYNEQFF. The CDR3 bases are TGTGCCAGCAGCGTAGGGGATCACAGGGGGGCCTACAATGAGCAGTTCTTC.